This TCR beta chain was captured in a study of T cell repertoires in aging, cancer and after chemotherapy. On the study more broadly: Six age groups, ranging from 30 or younger to 70 or older, included the donors.

The template was genomic DNA from peripheral blood, not RNA. Points on this clonotype: The antigen is not known.

Study-wide points: Untreated cancer patients had significantly lower blood TCR diversity than age-matched healthy donors. Median generation probability rose over the chemotherapy interval in each cancer cohort, suggesting rebound thymic output.

Germline V gives CDR1 LGHNT, CDR2 FRNRAP. V was pared by 8 bases and J by 0 bases, with 7 bases between. The CDR3 extends over 13 amino acids. Rearranged V-D-J TRB sequences were amplified with a mixed TRB-A/B primer pool. TCRdb re-called the multiplex PCR reads with MiXCR, one entry per CDR3 protein. The sample contains about 4,100 distinct CDR3 sequences, over 20% of which appear only once. The V call is TRBV12-5, the J call TRBJ2-2, with D uncertain. The source of this sequence is a human donor in good health. The donor label of this sample is uncertain. Material: blood. The CDR3 DNA is TGTGCTAGTTCACAGTCGAACACCGGGGAGCTGTTTTTT. It is translated as CASSQSNTGELFF.